This TCR beta chain was recorded in a study of cytomegalovirus exposure and HLA in healthy donors listed by TCRdb under 2017. Study-wide context: A later analysis indicated that the 90 to 150 validation repertoires were generated on the platform also employed for the 666 repertoires of the first cohort. The aim of the study was to test whether cataloging public T cell receptors could identify signatures of past pathogen exposure. In addition to the first cohort of approximately 650 subjects, a separate validation cohort of over 90 different subjects was used. To predict cytomegalovirus infection status, the study combined high-throughput TCR immunosequencing, statistical association of individual TCRs with disease status, and machine learning.

Receptors were amplified or captured by the immunoSEQ multiplex PCR assay. On the study's bioinformatics: A statistical classification framework was built to diagnose cytomegalovirus status from the catalog of TCR beta chain sequences. TCRdb stores this immuneACCESS table with in-frame sequences only. Part of the clones is absent; in the studies checked, under half of the shortfall reflects unresolved V genes, and no reason is known for the rest. Clone size and the V and J calls come from that table; the DNA yielded D and trimming. The sample table lists approximately 170,000 clones, around 85% of them with a count of one. The ten largest clones represent more than 15% of the sample. CDR1 and CDR2 are drawn from the germline V gene: SGHRS, YFSETQ. Here V drops 0 bases and J drops 5 bases, and the junction holds 6 bases not matched to any gene. From cysteine to phenylalanine, the CDR3 is 16 amino acids long. Only CDR3 DNA remains: 48 bases, in frame from the first base.

The donors belonged to the validation cohort of 90 to 150 subjects, which was separate from the approximately 660-subject first cohort. The paper's findings and limits, for the study overall: A later analysis lacked HLA typing for the validation cohort, so it scored co-occurrence in that cohort across all 110 or so repertoires. The classifier was reported to diagnose cytomegalovirus status with high specificity and sensitivity in both the original cohort and the validation cohort. A total of fewer than 200 TCR beta chains were listed by the study as associated with cytomegalovirus. Three of the identified cytomegalovirus-associated TCR beta chains were confirmed in vitro to be specific for cytomegalovirus antigens. Subsequent analysis determined that TCRs grouped into clusters in the first cohort also showed a tendency toward co-occurrence across the roughly 110 validation repertoires, and 94% of cluster scores exceeded 0. Across donors, most TCR sequences were observed very rarely, whereas some public TCRs were present in many individuals. According to the authors, the approach could potentially be generalized to other disease states and immunological phenotypes.

With regard to this clone: Its antigen remains unidentified. Base quality data are lacking; no much larger clone is found one base away.

Here the chain combines TRBV5-1 and TRBJ2-5, with 11 bases matching TRBD2. The origin of this receptor is a young man in good health and CMV-seropositive. The sequencing sample was made of PBMCs. CDR3 reads: CASSLGSGGARETQYF. DNA sequence: TGCGCCAGCAGCTTGGGTAGCGGGGGGGCGCGTGAGACCCAGTACTTC.